This record concerns one T cell receptor beta chain sequence. The target antigen is unknown. This CDR3 comprises 12 residues. Germline V gene data show CDR1 as SEHNR and CDR2 as FQNEAQ (reference sequence). Trimming cost V 1 base and J 8 bases, with 8 bases left between them. This sample was taken from a study of graft-versus-host responses after intestinal transplantation. Whole-study context: Every transplant recipient was induced with anti-thymocyte globulin, then maintained on tacrolimus and steroids for about three years.

Study results and caveats: Some patients had graft-donor T cell macrochimerism. In their allografts, the ratios of graft-versus-host to host-versus-graft T cell clones were high.

Data came from immunoSEQ multiplex PCR; TCRdb stores just in-frame clones and leaves some out. Of 100,000 to 120,000 clones in the sample, roughly 93% were seen once. Specimen: unstimulated CD8+ T cells sorted from spleen or lymph node cells, collected before intestinal transplant. The rearrangement links TRBV7-9 to TRBJ1-2, with D unresolved. The receptor's source is a human donor who received an intestinal transplant. CDR3: CASSLEGQGYTF. In DNA, the CDR3 is TGTGCCAGCAGCTTAGAAGGCCAGGGCTACACCTTC.